The rows below give T cell receptor beta chains drawn from one sample of a study of shared clonotypes between healthy human individuals. Profiling relied on immunoSEQ multiplex PCR, and the TCRdb table lists in-frame clones only, not all of them. The table shows approximately 600,000 clones, with roughly 95% occurring only once. The sample taken for sequencing was naive CD8+ T cells sorted from blood. Receptors originate from a young woman in good health. The CDR3 runs from the conserved cysteine through the conserved F or W. The order of the fields is D gene, clone size, J gene, V gene, CDR3 DNA, CDR3 protein. The D gene is left open where the match is weak. Clone size is stated in some rows and not others, as once, few, many or a class when expanded.

d_gene: TRBD2
abundance: .
j_gene: TRBJ2-1
v_gene: TRBV27
CDR3nt: TGTGCCAGCAGTCCAGGGACTACTTTGGGGCAGTTCTTC
CDR3aa: CASSPGTTLGQFF

d_gene: .
abundance: .
j_gene: TRBJ2-7
v_gene: TRBV30
CDR3nt: TGTGCCTGGAGTAGAGGGATGGGTCTCCACGAGCAGTACTTC
CDR3aa: CAWSRGMGLHEQYF

d_gene: .
abundance: .
j_gene: TRBJ2-7
v_gene: TRBV7-9
CDR3nt: TGTGCCAGCAGCTTAGCGACGGGGGTAGCCTACGAGCAGTACTTC
CDR3aa: CASSLATGVAYEQYF

d_gene: .
abundance: .
j_gene: TRBJ2-1
v_gene: TRBV6-5
CDR3nt: TGTGCCAGCAGTTACTCTTCGTCAGGGGCTGGTGAGCAGTTCTTC
CDR3aa: CASSYSSSGAGEQFF

d_gene: .
abundance: .
j_gene: TRBJ2-5
v_gene: TRBV13
CDR3nt: TGTGCCAGCAGCTTAGTAGGCTCGGAGACCCAGTACTTC
CDR3aa: CASSLVGSETQYF

d_gene: TRBD2
abundance: .
j_gene: TRBJ2-7
v_gene: TRBV28
CDR3nt: TGTGCCAGCAGCACCATAGCGGGAGGGCTCTCTTCCTACGAGCAGTACTTC
CDR3aa: CASSTIAGGLSSYEQYF

d_gene: TRBD1
abundance: .
j_gene: TRBJ1-4
v_gene: TRBV10-1
CDR3nt: TGCGCCAGCAGTGAGTCGAGAATCGGTCCAGGGGGCCGGGAAAAACTGTTTTTT
CDR3aa: CASSESRIGPGGREKLFF

d_gene: .
abundance: .
j_gene: TRBJ1-5
v_gene: TRBV2
CDR3nt: TGTGCCAGCAGTGGAGGAAACAGATATAGCAATCAGCCCCAGCATTTT
CDR3aa: CASSGGNRYSNQPQHF

d_gene: .
abundance: .
j_gene: TRBJ2-1
v_gene: TRBV5-4
CDR3nt: TGTGCCAGCAGCTGGGGTGGGGATGAGCAGTTCTTC
CDR3aa: CASSWGGDEQFF

d_gene: TRBD1
abundance: .
j_gene: TRBJ1-1
v_gene: TRBV5-4
CDR3nt: TGTGCCAGCAGCTTGGCCGCAGGGGGAGCTTTCTTT
CDR3aa: CASSLAAGGAFF

d_gene: .
abundance: .
j_gene: TRBJ1-1
v_gene: TRBV27
CDR3nt: TGTGCCAGCAGTTTATCCAGCTGGGTGAACACTGAAGCTTTCTTT
CDR3aa: CASSLSSWVNTEAFF

d_gene: TRBD2
abundance: .
j_gene: TRBJ2-7
v_gene: TRBV27
CDR3nt: TGTGCCAGCAGTCTCGGGACTAGCGGGGGCGCCTACGAGCAGTACTTC
CDR3aa: CASSLGTSGGAYEQYF

d_gene: .
abundance: few
j_gene: TRBJ2-7
v_gene: TRBV4-2
CDR3nt: TGTGCCAGCAGCCAAGGGGGCACAGGTGACTACGAGCAGTACTTC
CDR3aa: CASSQGGTGDYEQYF

d_gene: .
abundance: .
j_gene: TRBJ2-1
v_gene: TRBV2
CDR3nt: TGTGCCAGCAGCCCGAGGAACAATGAGCAGTTCTTC
CDR3aa: CASSPRNNEQFF

d_gene: .
abundance: .
j_gene: TRBJ1-5
v_gene: TRBV27
CDR3nt: TGTGCCAGCAGTTTATTTGTGAGTCAGCCCCAGCATTTT
CDR3aa: CASSLFVSQPQHF

d_gene: .
abundance: .
j_gene: TRBJ1-2
v_gene: TRBV5-5
CDR3nt: TGTGCCAGCAGCTTCGGAGGTACTAACTATGGCTACACCTTC
CDR3aa: CASSFGGTNYGYTF

d_gene: .
abundance: once
j_gene: TRBJ2-7
v_gene: TRBV4-1
CDR3nt: TGCGCCAGCAGCCAAGGCAGAGGACACAATTCCTACGAGCAGTACTTC
CDR3aa: CASSQGRGHNSYEQYF

d_gene: TRBD1
abundance: .
j_gene: TRBJ1-1
v_gene: TRBV11-2
CDR3nt: TGTGCCAGCAGCTTAGTACAGGGGAGGAACACTGAAGCTTTCTTT
CDR3aa: CASSLVQGRNTEAFF

d_gene: .
abundance: .
j_gene: TRBJ2-7
v_gene: TRBV28
CDR3nt: TGTGCCAGCAGTCAAAACCCGGGTCTTACCTACGAGCAGTACTTC
CDR3aa: CASSQNPGLTYEQYF

d_gene: TRBD1
abundance: .
j_gene: TRBJ2-2
v_gene: TRBV27
CDR3nt: TGTGCCAGCAGTCCACGGTTAGGGGGCGTAAAGACCGGGGAGCTGTTTTTT
CDR3aa: CASSPRLGGVKTGELFF